Shown below are 17 T cell receptor beta chains from a single sample sequenced in a study of T cells after yellow fever vaccination. MiXCR was run by TCRdb on the 5' RACE reads, yielding one entry per CDR3 protein. This sample has almost 600,000 distinct CDR3 sequences, with roughly 14% found just once. Here the sequenced sample was PBMCs, taken on the day of the yellow fever booster vaccination. These receptors were taken from a man aged 25-45 years who received the YFV17D yellow fever vaccine.

This sequence joins TRBV20-1 and TRBJ2-3; 9 bases match TRBD1. The CDR3 contains 15 residues. J was trimmed by 5 bases and V by 0 bases; bases with no gene match: 6. Germline assignment: CDR1 DFQATT and CDR2 SNEGSKA (reference sequence). CDR3 amino acids: CSAREEDRGLDTQYF. In DNA form, the CDR3 reads TGCAGTGCTAGAGAGGAGGACAGGGGACTAGATACGCAGTATTTT.

The gene calls are TRBV20-1 and TRBJ1-5; the D is unclear. Trimming took off 1 base at V and 0 bases at J, with 10 bases between the two ends. The germline CDR1 and CDR2 sequences are DFQATT and SNEGSKA (reference sequence). The CDR3 runs to 15 residues. The CDR3 bases are TGCAGTGCTAGAGCGGAGGGCCATAGCAATCAGCCCCAGCATTTT. Encoded protein: CSARAEGHSNQPQHF.

This clonotype was found a few times. The chain carries TRBV9 and TRBJ1-2, with a tentative D call TRBD1 (6 bases). The length of the CDR3 is 15 residues. V was shortened by 4 bases and J by 2 bases, with 15 bases between the two germline ends. Germline V gene data show CDR1 as SGDLS and CDR2 as YYNGEE. CDR3 sequence (DNA): TGTGCCAGCAGCTCCGCGGACAGAGGGAACTATGGCTACACCTTC. It encodes CASSSADRGNYGYTF.

This clonotype was recorded a few times. The rearrangement joins TRBV30 to TRBJ1-5; D possibly corresponds to TRBD1 (6 bases). The ends were cut back, 3 bases at V and 3 bases at J, with 15 bases in the middle. Germline V gene lookup returns CDR1 GTSNPN and CDR2 SVGIG (reference sequence). The CDR3 consists of 15 residues. The CDR3 DNA sequence: TGTGCCTGGAGACAGGGATCGGGGGCCAATCAGCCCCAGCATTTT. Translating it yields CAWRQGSGANQPQHF.

The chain uses TRBV25-1 and TRBJ2-7, with D unclear. Trimming shortened V by 2 bases and J by 5 bases, and 19 bases separated the two germline ends. Germline V gene lookup returns CDR1 MGHDK and CDR2 SYGVNS. The CDR3 consists of 16 residues. CDR3 nucleotide sequence: TGTGCCAGCAGTGAACCCCCGGGCACCTCAAGGGACGAGCAGTACTTC. This encodes CASSEPPGTSRDEQYF.

This clonotype was seen more than once but under ten times. The chain couples TRBV6-2 or TRBV6-3 to TRBJ2-4; 13 bases line up with TRBD2. CDR3 length equals 17 residues. V trimming: 6 bases; J trimming: 0 bases; junction bases outside the gene matches: 5. The germline V gene encodes CDR1 MNHEY and CDR2 SVGEGT. In DNA, the CDR3 is TGTGCCAGCAGCTCGGGACTAGCGGGACTAGCCAAAAACATTCAGTACTTC. Translated: CASSSGLAGLAKNIQYF.

The chain carries TRBV5-1 and TRBJ1-2, with D tentatively TRBD1 (5 bases). V lost 4 bases and J 5 bases, leaving 18 bases between the germline ends. CDR1 is SGHRS and CDR2 is YFSETQ in the germline V gene. This CDR3 comprises 15 residues. CDR3: CASSPEDRKGYGYTF. The CDR3 nucleotides read TGCGCCAGCAGCCCGGAAGACAGAAAAGGGTATGGCTACACCTTC.

This clonotype was seen only a few times. This rearrangement joins TRBV13 to TRBJ2-5, with TRBD2 as a possible D gene (6 bases). V dropped 3 bases and J dropped 1 base, with 12 bases sitting between them. This CDR3 contains 15 residues. Germline V gene lookup returns CDR1 PRHDT and CDR2 FYEKMQ (reference sequence). CDR3 amino acids: CASSLGRTTQETQYF. The CDR3 DNA follows: TGTGCCAGCAGCTTGGGGCGGACTACCCAAGAGACCCAGTACTTC.

In its sample, this clonotype was seen a few times. The chain couples TRBV11-2 to TRBJ2-5; no definite D call. The V gene lost 4 bases and the J gene lost 1 base, with 13 bases spanning the gap. CDR3 length: 15 amino acids. Germline values: CDR1 SGHAT, CDR2 FQNNGV. The CDR3 DNA reads as TGTGCCAGCAGCTCCTGGCAATTGGCCCAAGAGACCCAGTACTTC. This gives the protein CASSSWQLAQETQYF.

There are a few counts of this clonotype. This rearrangement joins TRBV2 to TRBJ2-1, with 10 bases that match TRBD2. Germline V gene lookup returns CDR1 SNHLY and CDR2 FYNNEI. This CDR3 is 16 amino acids long. Trimming at V came to 6 bases and at J to 1 base, leaving 6 bases not matched to a gene. CDR3 nucleotides: TGTGCCAGCAGGGCCTCGGGACTAGCGTCCTACAATGAGCAGTTCTTC. Its protein product is CASRASGLASYNEQFF.

V usage is TRBV6-4 and J usage is TRBJ1-6, with D possibly matching TRBD1 (6 bases). Trimming shortened V by 4 bases and J by 13 bases, and 14 bases separated the two germline ends. This CDR3 region has 13 residues. Germline CDR1 MRHNA, CDR2 SNTAGT. CDR3 DNA: TGTGCCAGCAGTGGGACGGGGGCGCCTCCCCTCCACTTT. It yields the protein CASSGTGAPPLHF.

This clonotype has only a few counts. V and J are TRBV7-2 and TRBJ2-7; TRBD2 agrees at 13 bases. CDR1 SGHTA and CDR2 FQGNSA come from the germline V gene. The CDR3 runs to 14 residues. J gave up 6 bases and V 5 bases, and 4 bases lay outside the gene matches. The CDR3 loop reads CASSTGTSGTEQYF. The CDR3 bases are TGTGCCAGCAGCACCGGGACTAGCGGGACCGAGCAGTACTTC.

This clonotype was seen a few times. The rearrangement uses TRBV4-2 and TRBJ2-2, with 8 bases that match TRBD2. Trimming removed 4 bases from V and 6 bases from J; junction bases left unmatched: 4. This CDR3 region has 14 residues. Germline CDR1 is LGHNA and CDR2 is YNFKEQ. The CDR3 spells CASSRTREAGELFF. The DNA of the CDR3 is TGTGCCAGCAGCCGTACGCGGGAGGCCGGGGAGCTGTTTTTT.

CDR3 in amino acids: CASSLHGSGYNEQFF. The CDR3 nucleotides read TGTGCCAGCAGCTTACACGGGAGCGGTTACAATGAGCAGTTCTTC. This sequence joins TRBV7-3 and TRBJ2-1, with D tentatively TRBD2 (6 bases). Germline lookup yields CDR1 SGHTA and CDR2 FQGTGA. The CDR3 has 15 amino acids. V dropped 2 bases and J dropped 4 bases, with 12 bases sitting between them.

The J gene is TRBJ1-1, the V gene TRBV7-9; D unresolved. CDR1 and CDR2 from the germline V gene are SEHNR and FQNEAQ (reference sequence). The CDR3 length is 18 residues. Trimming left V 5 bases short and J 0 bases short, with 22 bases between. CDR3 DNA sequence: TGTGCCAGCAGCGCGGATCGGGCATTAGGGCCGGTGAACACTGAAGCTTTCTTT. This codes for CASSADRALGPVNTEAFF.

This clonotype was observed at least ten times. This chain uses TRBV7-2 with TRBJ2-1; D is possibly TRBD2 (6 bases). The CDR3 consists of 14 residues. Per the germline V gene, CDR1 is SGHTA and CDR2 is FQGNSA. V was trimmed by 1 base and J by 2 bases, leaving 6 bases between them. The CDR3 sequence: CASSLGLAYNEQFF. The DNA for the CDR3 is TGTGCCAGCAGCTTAGGACTAGCCTACAATGAGCAGTTCTTC.

This CDR3 reads CAWTLRENEQFF. CDR3 DNA: TGTGCCTGGACTTTGCGGGAGAATGAGCAGTTCTTC. The rearrangement uses TRBV30 and TRBJ2-1, with 7 positions matching TRBD2. CDR1 and CDR2 from the germline V gene are GTSNPN and SVGIG (reference sequence). The CDR3 sequence is 12 residues long. Germline trimming cut 4 bases from V and 7 bases from J; bases unmatched to any gene: 4. Based on the CDR3 plus reference TRBV30 and TRBJ2-1, the full variable domain is SQTIHQWPATLVQPVGSPLSLECTVEGTSNPNLYWYRQAAGRGLQLLFYSVGIGQISSEVPQNLSASRPQDRQFILSSKKLLLSDSGFYLCAWTLRENEQFFGPGTRLTVL.